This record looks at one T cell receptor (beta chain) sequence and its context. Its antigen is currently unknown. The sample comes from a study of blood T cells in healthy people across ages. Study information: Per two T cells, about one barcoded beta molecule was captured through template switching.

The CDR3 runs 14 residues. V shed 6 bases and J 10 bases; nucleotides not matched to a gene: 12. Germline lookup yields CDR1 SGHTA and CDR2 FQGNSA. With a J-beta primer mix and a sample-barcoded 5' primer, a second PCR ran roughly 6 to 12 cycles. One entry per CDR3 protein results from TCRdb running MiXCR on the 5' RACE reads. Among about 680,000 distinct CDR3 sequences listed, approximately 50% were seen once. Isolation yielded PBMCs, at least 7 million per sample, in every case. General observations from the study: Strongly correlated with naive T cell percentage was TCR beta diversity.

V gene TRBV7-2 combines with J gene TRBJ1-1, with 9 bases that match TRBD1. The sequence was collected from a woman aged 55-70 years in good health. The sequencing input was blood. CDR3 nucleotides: TGTGCCAGCAGTTTACAATGGGACAGGGCAAGAGCTTTCTTT. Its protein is CASSLQWDRARAFF.